The clone carrying this T cell receptor (beta chain) was seen only a few times. Clinical histories supplied by participants themselves formed the basis of cohort assignment. Per the study methods: From reference gene primer amplification, estimates of nucleated cell counts were derived. TCRdb keeps only in-frame clones here, not all; method: immunoSEQ multiplex PCR. V, J and clone size are taken as reported in that table, and D and trimming were inferred from the DNA itself. This sample has 260,000 or so clones, with about nine tenths found just once. This CDR3 region has 14 residues. Germline values: CDR1 KGHDR, CDR2 SFDVKD. V was pared by 8 bases and J by 5 bases, with 8 bases of the junction left unmatched. This entry belongs to a study of blood T cell repertoires in COVID-19. On the study more broadly: Both acute and convalescent COVID-19 samples were obtained from the United States, Italy and Spain. PBMCs, B-cell-depleted T cells, or T cells provided the cDNA or gDNA that made up the material.

The TCR sequence derives from a man younger than 35 who had recovered from COVID-19. Sequencing was carried out using PBMCs or T cells enriched from blood (not recorded which). The rearrangement joins TRBV24-1 to TRBJ1-1; 9 positions agree with TRBD1. The CDR3 sequence: CATTGTGSKTEAFF. CDR3 DNA sequence: TGTGCCACCACCGGGACAGGGAGTAAGACTGAAGCTTTCTTT.